This TCR beta chain is from a study of vaccination effects on CD4 cells after COVID-19 (dated by TCRdb to about 2022). In the study overall: Each participant received two doses of an mRNA SARS-CoV-2 vaccine, either BNT162b2 or mRNA-1273. SARS-CoV-2 spike-specific CD4+ TCR repertoires from before and after mRNA vaccination were compared in COVID-19 convalescent patients and in infection-naive vaccine recipients. A total of 10 COVID-19 convalescent patients and a handful of SARS-CoV-2-naive healthy vaccine recipients were included in the full study. Cultures from other donors in the study were sequenced with the Oncomine TCR Beta short-read assay on an Illumina iSeq 100.

Beyond this particular receptor, the publication reports: Limitations of the study were the small number of convalescent patients and the absence of early post-infection timepoints. In healthy vaccine recipients, vaccine-induced clones were almost all SARS-CoV-2 mono-reactive, with only 1 of 255 cross-reactive with common cold coronaviruses. At late post-vaccination timepoints, both infection-induced and vaccine-induced clones showed marked clonal contraction, consistent with waning T cell responses.

Measured from the cysteine to the phenylalanine, the CDR3 is 16 residues long. The entry retains the CDR3 DNA only, 48 bases that are in frame from base 1. From the germline V gene, CDR1 is KGHDR and CDR2 is SFDVKD. The junction shows trimming of 10 bases on V and 1 base on J, and the gene matches do not reach 10 bases of it. To identify antigen-specific CD4+ T cell clonotypes by their expansion, the ViraFEST assay first stimulated PBMC with viral peptide pools and then applied TCR sequencing. After approximately eleven days of culture, CD4+ T cells were isolated with the EasySep CD4+ T cell isolation kit. None of the healthy vaccine recipients had a prior SARS-CoV-2 infection, which was confirmed by nucleocapsid antibody tests that came back negative both before and after vaccination. Around 2 million PBMC per well were cultured in IMDM with approximately 5% human AB serum, 10 IU/ml IL-2 and gentamicin, plus 10 ug/ml peptides. Half of the culture medium was replaced with fresh IL-2-containing medium on days 3 and 7. Unless noted otherwise, every peptide stimulation condition was grown in triplicate wells. Using Ficoll-Paque Plus gradient centrifugation, PBMC were separated from whole blood and then either used fresh or cryopreserved at -140C. Overlapping peptide pools spanned the spike proteins of SARS-CoV-2 and the common cold coronaviruses HCoV-NL63, HCoV-OC43 and HCoV-229E. The QIAamp micro DNA kit was used to extract genomic DNA from the cultured CD4+ T cells.

Library method: the immunoSEQ multiplex PCR assay. DNA from the CD4+ T cells that had been cultured and isolated underwent TCR beta CDR3 sequencing. From the authors' description of their analysis: Non-productive TCR sequences were removed, reads were trimmed to the CDR3 region, and CDR3s of at least 7 amino acids were retained. Antigen-specific clonotypes were identified using the MANAFEST web app by comparison of expansion in peptide wells against reference cultures. To count as positive, a clone had to show expansion at FDR<0.05 compared with the reference and with all other wells, an odds ratio above 5, and a frequency above 0.1% in two replicate wells. A clonotype was defined as cross-reactive if the clonotype was significantly expanded both in SARS-CoV-2 spike wells and in at least one common cold coronavirus spike condition. CDR3 similarity was assessed by Levenshtein distance using the stringdist R package, and unrooted trees were constructed with ape in R 3.6.1. In TCRdb, the immuneACCESS table is reduced to in-frame sequences with V and J assigned. These tables do not hold every clone; where another copy was compared, an unresolved V gene accounts for under half, and the others remain unexplained. V and J calls and clone size are those listed in that table; D and trimming were worked out from the DNA. The table for this sample lists over 55,000 clones; 60% to 80% of them were counted only once. The ten largest clones add up to about 3.7% of the sample.

Comment on this clone: The antigen it binds to is not known. Within one base of it there is no much larger clone, and no base qualities were kept.

This specimen was CD4+ T cells from PBMCs cultured with HCoV-OC43 spike peptides, taken before COVID-19 vaccination. The cell subset or site tag for this specimen amounts to: HCoV-OC43 spike overlapping peptide pool stimulation. The clonotype comes from a human donor who received a COVID-19 vaccine. This chain joins TRBV24-1 to TRBJ1-5, and TRBD1 matches 9 of the central bases. The DNA sequence reads TGTGCCACTAGGGACAGGGTGAACCCGAGCAATCAGCCCCAGCATTTT. This is translated as CATRDRVNPSNQPQHF.